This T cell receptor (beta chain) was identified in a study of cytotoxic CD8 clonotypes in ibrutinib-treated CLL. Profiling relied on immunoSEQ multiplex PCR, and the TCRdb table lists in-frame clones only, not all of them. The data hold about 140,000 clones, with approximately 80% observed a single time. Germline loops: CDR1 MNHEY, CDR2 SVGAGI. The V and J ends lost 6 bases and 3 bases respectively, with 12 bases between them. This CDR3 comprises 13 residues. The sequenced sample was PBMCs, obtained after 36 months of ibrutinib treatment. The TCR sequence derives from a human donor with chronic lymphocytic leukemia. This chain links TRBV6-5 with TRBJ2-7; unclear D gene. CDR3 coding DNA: TGTGCCAGCAGCCCCGATGGGATCTACGAGCAGTACTTC. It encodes CASSPDGIYEQYF.